This T cell receptor beta chain emerged from a study of Tregs in tolerant kidney transplant recipients. Study-level results: This study did not directly address biological reproducibility.

The germline CDR1 and CDR2 sequences are SNHLY and FYNNEI. The CDR3 covers 15 residues. V gave up 6 bases and J gave up 2 bases, with 17 bases separating them. As concerns this clone: Its antigen is as yet unknown.

The protocol was immunoSEQ multiplex PCR, while the TCRdb copy is restricted to in-frame clones and leaves out a portion. The profile covers fewer than 80,000 clones, with 98% appearing a single time and approximately 0.34% taken by the ten largest. This TCR was sampled from a human donor who received a combined kidney and bone marrow transplant. The chain joins TRBV2 to TRBJ2-7, with a tentative D call TRBD2 (7 bases). The specimen was Tregs from blood, collected before the transplant. DNA for the CDR3: TGTGCCAGCAGGGAGCGGGACACTCCTACCTACGAGCAGTACTTC. Protein product: CASRERDTPTYEQYF.